The 32 T cell receptor beta chains in this list originate from one sample, sequenced in a study of radiation and T cells in renal cell carcinoma. Time point: blood 4 weeks post-SBRT, at nephrectomy. Described treatment: 15 Gy SBRT to primary tumor, nephrectomy 4 weeks later. Some clones are missing from TCRdb's copy, which holds only in-frame ones; the method was immunoSEQ multiplex PCR. The sample lists about 77,000 clones; approximately 87% were seen once. The sequences come from blood, collected from a patient whose treatment included radiotherapy and nephrectomy. The receptors derive from a woman aged 55-69 years with renal cell carcinoma.

V usage is TRBV23-1 and J usage is TRBJ2-2; D is perhaps TRBD1 (6 bases). TRBV23-1 is an ORF for which the function is uncertain. The CDR3 loop spans 14 amino acids. Trimming stripped 0 bases from V and 9 bases from J, with 11 bases between. CDR3 amino acids: CASSQSTGHRELFF. CDR3 DNA: TGCGCCAGCAGTCAATCAACAGGGCACCGGGAGCTGTTTTTT.

The J gene is TRBJ2-7, the V gene TRBV2, with D perhaps TRBD1 or TRBD2 (6 bases each). Germline-derived CDR1 and CDR2 are SNHLY and FYNNEI. The CDR3 is made up of 15 amino acids. V dropped 9 bases and J dropped 1 base, with 19 bases sitting between them. DNA for the CDR3: TGTGCCAGAGCAGGGGCGGCGGGATCATCCTACGAGCAGTACTTC. This translates into CARAGAAGSSYEQYF.

V usage is TRBV6-5 and J usage is TRBJ2-7; D remains ambiguous. CDR1 is MNHEY and CDR2 is SVGAGI in the germline V gene. This CDR3 contains 11 residues. The V end was cut by 8 bases, the J end by 7 bases, with 12 bases between. The CDR3 DNA reads TGTGCCAGCGGATGGGTTGGGGAGCAGTACTTC. As protein: CASGWVGEQYF.

This chain connects TRBV5-4 to TRBJ2-7, with 11 bases matching TRBD1. Per the germline V gene, CDR1 is SGHNT and CDR2 is YYREEE (reference sequence). The trim removed 2 bases at V and 2 bases at J, leaving 3 bases unmatched. CDR3 length equals 15 residues. The CDR3 sequence: CASSLWTGGPYEQYF. CDR3 in DNA: TGTGCCAGCAGCTTATGGACAGGGGGCCCCTACGAGCAGTACTTC.

This clone turned up a few times. The chain uses TRBV4-1 and TRBJ2-7, with 7 nucleotides matching TRBD1. The V gene end was trimmed by 0 bases and the J gene end by 1 base; junction bases not matched to a gene: 3. CDR1 MGHRA and CDR2 YSYEKL come from the germline V gene. The CDR3 covers 15 residues. CDR3 nucleotides: TGCGCCAGCAGCCAAGAAGGGACAGTGTCCTACGAGCAGTACTTC. As protein: CASSQEGTVSYEQYF.

J is TRBJ2-7 and V is TRBV7-9; 7 bases align to TRBD2. Germline loops: CDR1 SEHNR, CDR2 FQNEAQ (reference sequence). CDR3 length: 15 residues. V dropped 5 bases and J dropped 5; count of bases not matched to a gene: 12. Here the CDR3 reads CASSPQGGYGNEQYF. The CDR3 DNA is TGTGCCAGCAGCCCGCAGGGAGGGTACGGTAACGAGCAGTACTTC.

This clone was picked up a small number of times. The chain employs TRBV30 and TRBJ2-1; 13 bases are a match to TRBD2. Looked up from germline, CDR1 is GTSNPN and CDR2 is SVGIG (reference sequence). The V and J ends lost 1 base and 2 bases, in that order; junction bases with no gene match: 11. The CDR3 runs to 19 residues. The CDR3 sequence: CAWSASLTSGGRTYNEQFF. The CDR3 DNA reads as TGTGCCTGGAGTGCCTCCTTGACTAGCGGGGGGAGGACCTACAATGAGCAGTTCTTC.

The chain is built from TRBV28 and TRBJ2-2; possibly TRBD2 for D (6 bases). Germline V gives CDR1 MDHEN, CDR2 SYDVKM. V shed 3 bases and J shed 1 base, with 12 bases lying between them. The CDR3 runs 16 residues. The CDR3 protein is CASSLLTGGNTGELFF. The CDR3 DNA reads TGTGCCAGCAGTTTGCTTACCGGGGGGAACACCGGGGAGCTGTTTTTT.

This clone was observed a few times. The CDR3 spells CASSFYRDRQQYF. CDR3 nucleotide sequence: TGCGCCAGCAGCTTTTACCGGGACAGGCAGCAGTACTTC. The genes are TRBV5-1 and TRBJ2-7; 8 nucleotides align to TRBD1. CDR3 size: 13 residues. Germline values: CDR1 SGHRS, CDR2 YFSETQ. After removal of 2 bases from V and 8 bases from J, the junction contained 6 bases not matched to a gene. Full variable domain (rest looked up from reference TRBV5-1 and TRBJ2-7): KAGVTQTPRYLIKTRGQQVTLSCSPISGHRSVSWYQQTPGQGLQFLFEYFSETQRNKGNFPGRFSGRQFSNSRSEMNVSTLELGDSALYLCASSFYRDRQQYFGPGTRLTVT.

CDR3 coding DNA: TGTGCCAGTAGTCCGACAGGGCCCCACTATGGCTACACCTTC. This codes for CASSPTGPHYGYTF. The V call is TRBV19, the J call TRBJ1-2; 7 positions agree with TRBD1. The CDR3 runs to 14 residues. The germline V gene encodes CDR1 LNHDA and CDR2 SQIVND (reference sequence). The J segment lost 3 bases and the V segment lost 5 bases, leaving 6 bases of the junction unmatched.

The J gene is TRBJ2-3, the V gene TRBV7-2, with TRBD1 identical over 9 bases. CDR1 is SGHTA and CDR2 is FQGNSA in the germline V gene. The CDR3 is 16 amino acids. Trimming cost V 6 bases and J 0 bases; bases outside gene matches: 7. CDR3 region: CASRHVGTGSTDTQYF. CDR3 nucleotides: TGTGCCAGCAGACACGTGGGGACAGGGAGCACAGATACGCAGTATTTT.

This chain links TRBV18 with TRBJ1-2, with 7 nucleotides matching TRBD1. The germline gives CDR1 KGHSH, CDR2 LQKENI. J gave up 6 bases and V 3 bases, and 4 bases lay outside the gene matches. The CDR3 consists of 13 residues. CDR3: CASSPWDSDGYTF. The CDR3 DNA sequence: TGTGCCAGCTCACCCTGGGACAGTGATGGCTACACCTTC.

V usage is TRBV20-1 and J usage is TRBJ1-2, with D unresolved. The germline V gene has CDR1 DFQATT and CDR2 SNEGSKA (reference sequence). Trimming removed 1 base at V and 9 bases at J, with 6 bases between. This CDR3 spans 10 amino acids. CDR3 sequence: CSARVSSYTF. As DNA, the CDR3 is TGCAGTGCTAGAGTATCTAGCTACACCTTC.

This chain connects TRBV15 to TRBJ2-7; D unresolved. The V gene's germline CDR1 is LNHNV and CDR2 YYDKDF (reference sequence). The V end was cut by 1 base, the J end by 0 bases, with 10 bases between. The length of the CDR3 is 15 residues. Written as DNA, the CDR3 is TGTGCCACCAGCAGAGGAGGTGGGGTCTCCTACGAGCAGTACTTC. Protein: CATSRGGGVSYEQYF.

J is TRBJ2-7 and V is TRBV19; 7 bases match TRBD2. Germline CDR1 reads LNHDA; CDR2 reads SQIVND (reference sequence). CDR3 length equals 14 residues. Trimming took 1 base from V and 5 from J; bases not matched to a gene: 5. The CDR3: CASSIALAVNEQYF. CDR3 DNA sequence: TGTGCCAGTAGTATAGCGCTAGCGGTGAACGAGCAGTACTTC.

The gene calls are TRBV5-1 and TRBJ2-3; 10 positions agree with TRBD1. Germline V lookup: CDR1 SGHRS, CDR2 YFSETQ. V shed 0 bases, J shed 0 bases, and the junction held 16 bases outside the gene matches. The CDR3 has 21 amino acids. The CDR3 sequence is CASSLGYGTGDLGTSTDTQYF. DNA of the CDR3: TGCGCCAGCAGCTTGGGGTATGGGACAGGGGACTTGGGAACTAGCACAGATACGCAGTATTTT.

This chain connects TRBV5-1 to TRBJ1-3; 8 bases line up with TRBD1. J lost 0 bases, V lost 7 bases, and 3 bases had no gene match. The CDR3 is 14 residues long. From germline, CDR1 is SGHRS and CDR2 YFSETQ. The CDR3 nucleotides are TGCGCCAGCCAAACAGGGGGCTCTGGAAACACCATATATTTT. It codes for CASQTGGSGNTIYF.

This chain uses TRBV18 with TRBJ1-2, with D unresolved. The V and J ends lost 2 bases and 8 bases respectively, with 6 bases between them. The CDR3 extends over 11 amino acids. CDR1 and CDR2 from the germline V gene are KGHSH and LQKENI. The CDR3 nucleotides read TGTGCCAGCTCACCAACGGGGGGCTACACCTTC. Translated, it gives CASSPTGGYTF. Looking up the rest from reference TRBV18 and TRBJ1-2 gives the full variable domain: NAGVMQNPRHLVRRRGQEARLRCSPMKGHSHVYWYRQLPEEGLKFMVYLQKENIIDESGMPKERFSAEFPKEGPSILRIQQVVRGDSAAYFCASSPTGGYTFGSGTRLTVV.

This chain links TRBV19 with TRBJ2-1, with TRBD2 matching over 8 bases. Looked up from germline, CDR1 is LNHDA and CDR2 is SQIVND (reference sequence). J lost 0 bases, V lost 3 bases, and 13 bases had no gene match. The CDR3 has 19 residues. The CDR3 is CASSIRGAGGGFSYNEQFF. In DNA form, the CDR3 reads TGTGCCAGTAGTATTCGAGGGGCGGGGGGAGGATTCTCCTACAATGAGCAGTTCTTC. Full variable domain (remainder filled in from reference TRBV19 and TRBJ2-1): DGGITQSPKYLFRKEGQNVTLSCEQNLNHDAMYWYRQDPGQGLRLIYYSQIVNDFQKGDIAEGYSVSREKKESFPLTVTSAQKNPTAFYLCASSIRGAGGGFSYNEQFFGPGTRLTVL.

This clone was counted a few times. J is TRBJ1-6 and V is TRBV28; 8 positions agree with TRBD1. The germline gives CDR1 MDHEN, CDR2 SYDVKM. The CDR3 covers 16 residues. V shed 4 bases, J shed 7 bases, and the junction held 9 bases outside the gene matches. Here the CDR3 DNA reads TGTGCCAGCAGTTCCCTACGACAGGGGCGGAATTCACCCCTCCACTTT. Translated, it gives CASSSLRQGRNSPLHF.

A few counts support this clone. The chain's CDR3 is CASSLLGPQYF. CDR3 DNA sequence: TGTGCCAGCAGCTTATTAGGGCCGCAGTACTTC. The chain combines TRBV7-9 with TRBJ2-7; D gene uncertain. This CDR3 has 11 amino acids. CDR1 and CDR2 (germline): SEHNR, FQNEAQ (reference sequence). Trimming took 2 bases from V and 9 from J, leaving 8 bases between them.

This clone has a handful of counts. This chain links TRBV18 with TRBJ2-5, with D maybe TRBD2 (5 bases). The CDR3 spans 14 residues. V shed 3 bases and J shed 5 bases, with 13 bases lying between them. Germline CDR1 and CDR2: KGHSH and LQKENI. The CDR3 loop is CASSPWSEGETQYF. The CDR3 bases are TGTGCCAGCTCACCGTGGTCCGAGGGCGAGACCCAGTACTTC.

The genes are TRBV20-1 and TRBJ1-2; 7 bases map to TRBD1. The CDR3 consists of 10 residues. V was clipped by 6 bases and J by 7 bases; unmatched bases: 2. Germline lookup yields CDR1 DFQATT and CDR2 SNEGSKA (reference sequence). CDR3 sequence: CSAPGGGYTF. The CDR3 DNA is TGCAGTGCGCCAGGGGGTGGCTACACCTTC.

The chain carries TRBV5-1 and TRBJ2-5; possibly TRBD2 for D (5 bases). Looked up from germline, CDR1 is SGHRS and CDR2 is YFSETQ. With 4 bases removed from V and 3 bases from J, the gap between germline ends came to 10 bases. This CDR3 region has 13 residues. CDR3 bases: TGCGCCAGCAGCCCGGGAAGGGAAGAGACCCAGTACTTC. Its protein is CASSPGREETQYF. Looking up the rest from reference TRBV5-1 and TRBJ2-5 gives the full variable domain: KAGVTQTPRYLIKTRGQQVTLSCSPISGHRSVSWYQQTPGQGLQFLFEYFSETQRNKGNFPGRFSGRQFSNSRSEMNVSTLELGDSALYLCASSPGREETQYFGPGTRLLVL.

The chain joins TRBV30 to TRBJ1-4; D is unresolved. The V gene's germline CDR1 is GTSNPN and CDR2 SVGIG (reference sequence). The CDR3 covers 14 residues. V was cut by 0 bases and J by 8 bases, with 13 bases left in between. In DNA, the CDR3 is TGTGCCTGGAGTGTAGGCCCTGGAGGGGAAAAACTGTTTTTT. Translation gives CAWSVGPGGEKLFF.

The chain couples TRBV6-1 to TRBJ2-7, with TRBD1 as a possible D gene (5 bases). Per the germline V gene, CDR1 is MNHNS and CDR2 is SASEGT. The V end was cut by 6 bases, the J end by 3 bases, with 9 bases between. The CDR3 consists of 12 residues. DNA of the CDR3: TGTGCCAGCAGCCCGGACAACTACGAGCAGTACTTC. Its protein product is CASSPDNYEQYF.

This clone was observed a single time. The V gene is TRBV5-1, the J gene TRBJ2-7, with a possible D match to TRBD1 (5 bases). CDR1 and CDR2 from the germline V gene are SGHRS and YFSETQ. The CDR3 length is 15 residues. V lost 6 bases to trimming and J lost 2 bases, with 18 bases between them. The CDR3 sequence: CASKIWQGPTYEQYF. CDR3 DNA sequence: TGCGCCAGCAAGATTTGGCAGGGCCCAACCTACGAGCAGTACTTC.

The chain uses TRBV28 and TRBJ2-1; 9 bases agree with TRBD2. The V gene end was trimmed by 1 base and the J gene end by 4 bases; junction bases not matched to a gene: 5. This CDR3 spans 16 amino acids. From germline, CDR1 is MDHEN and CDR2 SYDVKM. The CDR3 bases are TGTGCCAGCAGTTTATTGGCGGGGGGGGTATACAATGAGCAGTTCTTC. Translation: CASSLLAGGVYNEQFF.

This chain links TRBV9 with TRBJ1-2, with D possibly TRBD1 on 6 matching bases. Trimming took off 5 bases at V and 2 bases at J, with 16 bases between the two ends. Germline lookup yields CDR1 SGDLS and CDR2 YYNGEE. The CDR3 runs to 15 residues. CDR3 protein: CASRAGTRANYGYTF. The CDR3 nucleotides read TGTGCCAGCAGGGCGGGGACACGAGCAAACTATGGCTACACCTTC.

The chain has TRBV28 and TRBJ2-7; a weak D match, TRBD2 (6 bases). Trimming took off 4 bases at V and 4 bases at J, with 11 bases between the two ends. Germline V gene data show CDR1 as MDHEN and CDR2 as SYDVKM. The CDR3 loop spans 13 amino acids. The CDR3 spells CASSSGTYYEQYF. CDR3 in DNA: TGTGCCAGCAGTTCCGGGACTTATTACGAGCAGTACTTC.

As concerns this clone: The junction does not match germline at one end; this may be a read error. The rearrangement joins TRBV5-1 to TRBJ2-5; D is unclear. There are 14 residues in the CDR3. The V gene's germline CDR1 is SGHRS and CDR2 YFSETQ. CDR3 DNA: TGCGCCAGCAGCTTGGACAGTCAGCAAGAGTCCCAGTACTTC. Amino acids: CASSLDSQQESQYF.

The chain carries TRBV7-6 and TRBJ1-6, with D possibly TRBD1 on 5 matching bases. CDR1 is SGHVS and CDR2 is FNYEAQ in the germline V gene. V was cut by 5 bases and J by 7 bases, with 18 bases left in between. This CDR3 is 16 amino acids long. The CDR3 nucleotides read TGTGCCAGCAGCCCCCTGGGGCCGACGGTCAATTCACCCCTCCACTTT. It yields the protein CASSPLGPTVNSPLHF.